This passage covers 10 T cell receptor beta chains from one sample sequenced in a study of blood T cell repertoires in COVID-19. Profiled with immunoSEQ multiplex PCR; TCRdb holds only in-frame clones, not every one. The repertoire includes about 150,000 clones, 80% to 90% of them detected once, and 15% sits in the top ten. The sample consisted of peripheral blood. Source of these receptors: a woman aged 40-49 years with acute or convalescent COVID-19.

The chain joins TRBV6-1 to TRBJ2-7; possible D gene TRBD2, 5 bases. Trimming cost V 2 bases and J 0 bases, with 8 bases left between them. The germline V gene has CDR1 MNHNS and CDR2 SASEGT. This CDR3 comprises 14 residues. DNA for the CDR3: TGTGCCAGCAGTGAACAGCGGCTCTCCTACGAGCAGTACTTC. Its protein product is CASSEQRLSYEQYF.

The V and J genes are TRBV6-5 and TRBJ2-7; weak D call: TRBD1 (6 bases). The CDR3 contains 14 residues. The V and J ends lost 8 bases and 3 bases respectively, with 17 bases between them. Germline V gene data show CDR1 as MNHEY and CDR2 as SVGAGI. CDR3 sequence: CASSNRVYDYEQYF. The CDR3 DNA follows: TGTGCCAGCTCCAACAGGGTGTACGACTACGAGCAGTACTTC.

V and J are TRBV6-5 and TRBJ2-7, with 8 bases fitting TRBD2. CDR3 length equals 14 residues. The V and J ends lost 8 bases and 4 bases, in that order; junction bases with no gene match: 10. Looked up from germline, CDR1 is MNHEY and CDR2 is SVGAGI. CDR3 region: CASSETSEIYEQYF. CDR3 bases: TGTGCCAGCTCGGAGACTAGCGAGATTTACGAGCAGTACTTC.

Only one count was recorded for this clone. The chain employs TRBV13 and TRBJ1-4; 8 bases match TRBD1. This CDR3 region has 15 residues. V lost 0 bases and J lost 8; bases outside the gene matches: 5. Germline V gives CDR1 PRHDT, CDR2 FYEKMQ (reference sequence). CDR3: CASSLGQGAEEKLFF. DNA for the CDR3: TGTGCCAGCAGCTTAGGCCAGGGGGCGGAAGAAAAACTGTTTTTT.

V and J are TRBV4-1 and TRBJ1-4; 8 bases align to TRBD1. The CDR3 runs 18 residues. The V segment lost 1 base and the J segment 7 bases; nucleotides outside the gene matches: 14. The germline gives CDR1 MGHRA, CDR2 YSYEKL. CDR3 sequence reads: CASSQGVLYQGAAEKLFF. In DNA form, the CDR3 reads TGCGCCAGCAGCCAAGGGGTCCTGTATCAGGGGGCAGCTGAAAAACTGTTTTTT.

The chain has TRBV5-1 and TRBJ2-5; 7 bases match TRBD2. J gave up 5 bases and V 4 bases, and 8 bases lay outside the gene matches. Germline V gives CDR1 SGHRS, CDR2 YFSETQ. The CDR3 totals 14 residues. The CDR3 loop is CASSLSREYETQYF. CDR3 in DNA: TGCGCCAGCAGCCTATCGCGGGAGTATGAGACCCAGTACTTC.

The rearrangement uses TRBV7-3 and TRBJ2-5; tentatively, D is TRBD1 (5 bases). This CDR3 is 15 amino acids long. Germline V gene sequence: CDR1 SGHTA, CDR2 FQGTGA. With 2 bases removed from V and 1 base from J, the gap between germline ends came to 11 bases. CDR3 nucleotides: TGTGCCAGCAGCTTAGTTCTGGGGCCCCAAGAGACCCAGTACTTC. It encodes CASSLVLGPQETQYF.

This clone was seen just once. The CDR3: CASSSQGNYGYTF. The CDR3 nucleotides read TGTGCCAGCAGCTCCCAGGGAAACTATGGCTACACCTTC. The rearrangement joins TRBV11-2 to TRBJ1-2; possible D gene TRBD1, 5 bases. The germline CDR1 and CDR2 sequences are SGHAT and FQNNGV. V was trimmed by 4 bases and J by 2 bases, leaving 8 bases between them. The CDR3 covers 13 residues.

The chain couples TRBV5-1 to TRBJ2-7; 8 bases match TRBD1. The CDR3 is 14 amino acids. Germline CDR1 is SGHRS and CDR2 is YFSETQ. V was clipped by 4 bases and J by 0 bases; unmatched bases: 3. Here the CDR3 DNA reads TGCGCCAGCAGCCGGACAGGGAGCTCCTACGAGCAGTACTTC. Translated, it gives CASSRTGSSYEQYF.

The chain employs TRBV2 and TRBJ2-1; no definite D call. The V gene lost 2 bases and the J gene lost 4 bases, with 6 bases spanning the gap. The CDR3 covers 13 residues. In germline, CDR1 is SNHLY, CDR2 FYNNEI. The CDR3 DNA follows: TGTGCCAGCAGTGAAAGAGAGTACAATGAGCAGTTCTTC. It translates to CASSEREYNEQFF.